This TCR beta chain came from a study of blood T cell repertoires in COVID-19. As for the study in general: From the United States, Italy and Spain came samples of acute and convalescent COVID-19.

As handled by the study authors: Amplification of reference gene primers was used by the study to estimate nucleated cell counts. Produced via immunoSEQ multiplex PCR; TCRdb's table is partial and in-frame only. The V and J calls and clone size come from that table; D and trimming were worked out from the DNA. The sample lists over 130,000 clones; roughly nine tenths were seen once. Trimming took 3 bases from V and 0 from J, leaving 16 bases between them. Germline V CDR1 and CDR2: SGDLS, YYNGEE. The CDR3 sequence is 17 residues long. Seattle cases were enrolled at active infection and followed longitudinally. This clone was seen once.

The sequenced sample consisted of peripheral blood. This TCR came from a human donor with COVID-19, enrolled during active disease. The donor label of this sample is uncertain. The chain employs TRBV9 and TRBJ1-3, with D maybe TRBD1 (6 bases). Here the CDR3 reads CASSARPLDSSGNTIYF. The CDR3 coding sequence is TGTGCCAGCAGCGCGAGACCGTTGGACAGCTCTGGAAACACCATATATTTT.